Shown below are 29 T cell receptor beta chains from a single sample sequenced in a study of blood T cell repertoires in COVID-19. Libraries were prepared by immunoSEQ multiplex PCR; TCRdb keeps only in-frame clonotypes and omits some of them. The sample holds a few hundred thousand clones; around nine tenths are singletons and the top ten take about 1.6%. What was sequenced was PBMCs or T cells enriched from blood (not recorded which). These receptors all come from a woman in her fifties or sixties who had recovered from COVID-19.

The chain employs TRBV9 and TRBJ2-6; D unclear. V was trimmed by 0 bases and J by 2 bases, leaving 3 bases between them. The CDR3 is made up of 14 amino acids. Germline assignment: CDR1 SGDLS and CDR2 YYNGEE. The CDR3 is CASSVEPGANVLTF. The DNA of the CDR3 is TGTGCCAGCAGCGTAGAGCCTGGGGCCAACGTCCTGACTTTC.

This chain's CDR3 is CASSQGYRGGTEAFF. The CDR3 bases are TGCGCCAGCAGCCAAGGGTACAGGGGAGGTACTGAAGCTTTCTTT. This sequence joins TRBV4-3 and TRBJ1-1, with 7 nucleotides matching TRBD1. From germline, CDR1 is LGHNA and CDR2 YSLEER. The CDR3 is made up of 15 amino acids. V gave up 1 base and J gave up 5 bases; unmatched junction bases: 7.

The genes are TRBV4-1 and TRBJ2-2, with 9 bases fitting TRBD1. This CDR3 spans 15 amino acids. Losses at the gene ends were 4 bases for V and 5 bases for J; bases not matched to a gene: 5. CDR1 is MGHRA and CDR2 is YSYEKL in the germline V gene. CDR3 nucleotides: TGCGCCAGCAGCCCCGGGACAGGGATTACCGGGGAGCTGTTTTTT. It encodes CASSPGTGITGELFF.

The CDR3 here is CASSSQGGYGYTF. Written as DNA, the CDR3 is TGCGCCAGCAGCTCACAGGGGGGCTATGGCTACACCTTC. The chain has TRBV5-1 and TRBJ1-2, with 8 nucleotides matching TRBD1. The CDR3 totals 13 residues. V was clipped by 3 bases and J by 4 bases; unmatched bases: 2. Per germline, CDR1 SGHRS and CDR2 YFSETQ.

The chain has TRBV7-6 and TRBJ1-3; D is undetermined. With 5 bases removed from V and 0 bases from J, the gap between germline ends came to 11 bases. This CDR3 spans 15 amino acids. Looked up from germline, CDR1 is SGHVS and CDR2 is FNYEAQ. CDR3 in amino acids: CASSPDKSSGNTIYF. The CDR3 DNA is TGTGCCAGCAGCCCCGACAAAAGCTCTGGAAACACCATATATTTT. The whole variable domain, filled in from reference TRBV7-6 and TRBJ1-3, reads GAGVSQSPRYKVTKRGQDVALRCDPISGHVSLYWYRQALGQGPEFLTYFNYEAQQDKSGLPNDRFSAERPEGSISTLTIQRTEQRDSAMYRCASSPDKSSGNTIYFGEGSWLTVV.

The V and J genes are TRBV27 and TRBJ1-2; 7 positions agree with TRBD1. This CDR3 is 15 amino acids long. With V trimmed by 5 bases and J by 4 bases, 10 bases remained unmatched. Per germline, CDR1 MNHEY and CDR2 SMNVEV (reference sequence). The CDR3 spells CASSPNGQAGYGYTF. CDR3 nucleotides: TGTGCCAGCAGTCCCAATGGACAGGCGGGCTATGGCTACACCTTC.

The chain joins TRBV28 to TRBJ2-3, with TRBD2 identical over 9 bases. Germline V gene lookup returns CDR1 MDHEN and CDR2 SYDVKM. Unmatched junction bases numbered 17, after V lost 3 bases and J lost 7 bases. The CDR3 extends over 18 amino acids. CDR3 sequence: CASSLMAAPGREGNTQYF. The DNA for the CDR3 is TGTGCCAGCAGTTTGATGGCTGCCCCCGGGCGGGAGGGTAATACGCAGTATTTT.

The chain carries TRBV3-1 (or the pseudogene TRBV3-2) and TRBJ1-4; D remains unclear. Germline lookup yields CDR1 LGHDT and CDR2 YNNKEL (reference sequence). This CDR3 contains 15 residues. Trimming removed 4 bases from V and 10 bases from J, with 19 bases in between. The CDR3 sequence is CASSLDPATAAKLFF. The CDR3 DNA reads as TGTGCCAGCAGCCTAGACCCCGCAACAGCAGCAAAACTGTTTTTT.

This clone was counted a single time. The chain links TRBV30 to TRBJ1-6, with no clear D. The length of the CDR3 is 13 residues. From germline, CDR1 is GTSNPN and CDR2 SVGIG (reference sequence). V shed 2 bases and J shed 3 bases, with 5 bases lying between them. DNA of the CDR3: TGTGCCTGGAGTCCAGACTATAATTCACCCCTCCACTTT. Amino acid sequence: CAWSPDYNSPLHF. Looking up the rest from reference TRBV30 and TRBJ1-6 gives the full variable domain: SQTIHQWPATLVQPVGSPLSLECTVEGTSNPNLYWYRQAAGRGLQLLFYSVGIGQISSEVPQNLSASRPQDRQFILSSKKLLLSDSGFYLCAWSPDYNSPLHFGNGTRLTVT.

This chain connects TRBV3-1 (or the pseudogene TRBV3-2) to TRBJ2-1; weak D call: TRBD2 (5 bases). CDR3 length: 13 amino acids. CDR1 LGHDT and CDR2 YNNKEL come from the germline V gene (reference sequence). The germline V and J ends were trimmed by 4 bases and 10 bases, with 14 bases remaining between them. Written as DNA, the CDR3 is TGTGCCAGCAGCCCCAGTTCCCAGCGGGAGCAGTTCTTC. Protein sequence: CASSPSSQREQFF.

The chain joins TRBV7-2 to TRBJ2-1, with no clear D. The CDR3 covers 11 residues. Germline CDR1 and CDR2: SGHTA and FQGNSA. Trimming shortened V by 5 bases and J by 3 bases, and 2 bases separated the two germline ends. The CDR3, as DNA: TGTGCCAGCAGCCACTACAATGAGCAGTTCTTC. This translates into CASSHYNEQFF.

The chain employs TRBV4-3 and TRBJ2-3; TRBD2 agrees at 7 bases. With V trimmed by 4 bases and J by 8 bases, 15 bases remained unmatched. The CDR3 length is 16 residues. Per the germline V gene, CDR1 is LGHNA and CDR2 is YSLEER. As DNA, the CDR3 is TGCGCCAGCAGCCCAGTTGCTAGCGGTCCTCAGGCTACGCAGTATTTT. Amino acid sequence: CASSPVASGPQATQYF.

This CDR3 is CASSFQGVYGETQYF. CDR3 sequence (DNA): TGTGCCAGCAGCTTTCAGGGGGTTTACGGAGAGACCCAGTACTTC. The rearrangement joins TRBV11-1 to TRBJ2-5; 7 nucleotides agree with TRBD1. The CDR3 is made up of 15 amino acids. Germline V gene data show CDR1 as SGHAT and CDR2 as FQDESV (reference sequence). With V trimmed by 3 bases and J by 4 bases, 8 bases remained unmatched.

The chain is built from TRBV10-3 and TRBJ2-2; 8 nucleotides line up with TRBD2. The V segment lost 3 bases and the J segment 5 bases; nucleotides outside the gene matches: 8. Looked up from germline, CDR1 is ENHRY and CDR2 is SYGVKD. CDR3 length: 16 residues. In nucleotides, the CDR3 is TGTGCCATCAGTGACGACGGGAGGGCCGGGACCGGGGAGCTGTTTTTT. Its protein is CAISDDGRAGTGELFF.

Of note for this clone: Other DNA sequences in this sample translate to the same CDR3. V usage is TRBV30 and J usage is TRBJ1-1; perhaps TRBD1 as D (6 bases). The CDR3 is made up of 13 amino acids. CDR1 and CDR2 (germline): GTSNPN, SVGIG (reference sequence). Trimming pared 0 bases from V and 5 bases from J, leaving 10 bases between. The CDR3 loop is CAWSVRQGTEAFF. The CDR3 nucleotides are TGTGCCTGGAGTGTAAGGCAGGGGACTGAAGCTTTCTTT.

The chain joins TRBV7-8 to TRBJ2-7; possibly TRBD2 for D (5 bases). The V end was cut by 4 bases, the J end by 9 bases, with 16 bases between. CDR1 is SGHVS, CDR2 FQNEAQ, per germline. CDR3 length equals 13 residues. CDR3 in DNA: TGTGCCAGCAGCTCTATGTCTCGGGAATGGCAGTACTTC. This codes for CASSSMSREWQYF.

This clone was detected once. The chain couples TRBV14 to TRBJ2-7; possible D gene TRBD1, 5 bases. The CDR3 runs 15 residues. The germline gives CDR1 SGHDN, CDR2 FVKESK. V was pared by 0 bases and J by 5 bases, with 14 bases between. CDR3 DNA sequence: TGTGCCAGCAGCCAAGAAGTCCAGGGTCCACACGAGCAGTACTTC. The encoded protein is CASSQEVQGPHEQYF.

V and J are TRBV7-9 and TRBJ1-2; 8 bases are a match to TRBD1. Germline CDR1 is SEHNR and CDR2 is FQNEAQ (reference sequence). CDR3 size: 13 residues. The V gene end was trimmed by 4 bases and the J gene end by 6 bases; junction bases not matched to a gene: 4. In DNA form, the CDR3 reads TGTGCCAGCAGCTCACGGACAGGGAATGGCTACACCTTC. Translated, it gives CASSSRTGNGYTF.

The V gene is TRBV7-2, the J gene TRBJ2-3, with 8 bases identical to TRBD2. The V segment lost 5 bases and the J segment 1 base; nucleotides outside the gene matches: 8. CDR3 length: 16 amino acids. Germline V gene lookup returns CDR1 SGHTA and CDR2 FQGNSA. The CDR3, as DNA: TGTGCCAGCAGCAAGAACTTAGCGGGACGCACAGATACGCAGTATTTT. It encodes CASSKNLAGRTDTQYF.

The V call is TRBV30, the J call TRBJ2-7, with 10 bases matching TRBD2. The length of the CDR3 is 15 residues. V shed 0 bases and J 3 bases; nucleotides not matched to a gene: 5. Germline CDR1 is GTSNPN and CDR2 is SVGIG (reference sequence). CDR3 in DNA: TGTGCCTGGAGTGTTCGTTGGACTAGCGGCTACGAGCAGTACTTC. Translating it yields CAWSVRWTSGYEQYF.

Written as DNA, the CDR3 is TGTGCCAGCAGCCCGGGACTAGCGGTTCAGGATACGCAGTATTTT. Protein sequence: CASSPGLAVQDTQYF. This chain connects TRBV7-3 to TRBJ2-3; 11 bases line up with TRBD2. Germline V gene data show CDR1 as SGHTA and CDR2 as FQGTGA. The CDR3 sequence is 15 residues long. The V gene end was trimmed by 5 bases and the J gene end by 6 bases; junction bases not matched to a gene: 7.

The J gene is TRBJ2-7, the V gene TRBV5-1; 7 bases match TRBD1. The CDR3 consists of 15 residues. V shed 7 bases and J 1 base; nucleotides not matched to a gene: 11. Germline-derived CDR1 and CDR2 are SGHRS and YFSETQ. DNA of the CDR3: TGCGCCAGCCAACGCCTCACAGGGGTATCCTACGAGCAGTACTTC. Protein sequence: CASQRLTGVSYEQYF.

The V and J genes are TRBV4-1 and TRBJ1-1, with D perhaps TRBD1 (5 bases). Germline V gene data show CDR1 as MGHRA and CDR2 as YSYEKL. The CDR3 is made up of 15 amino acids. V lost 2 bases and J lost 1, with 11 bases in between. CDR3 in amino acids: CASSQTTERNTEAFF. CDR3 sequence (DNA): TGCGCCAGCAGCCAAACGACAGAGAGGAACACTGAAGCTTTCTTT.

The J gene is TRBJ2-1, the V gene TRBV27, with TRBD1 identical over 11 bases. Germline V lookup: CDR1 MNHEY, CDR2 SMNVEV (reference sequence). The V gene end was trimmed by 3 bases and the J gene end by 4 bases; junction bases not matched to a gene: 2. The CDR3 is made up of 15 amino acids. CDR3 nucleotides: TGTGCCAGCAGTTTGGGGACAGGGGGTTACAATGAGCAGTTCTTC. As protein: CASSLGTGGYNEQFF.

This chain connects TRBV3-1 (or the pseudogene TRBV3-2) to TRBJ1-4; D is ambiguous. CDR3 length equals 16 residues. Trimming cost V 3 bases and J 0 bases, with 11 bases left between them. Germline-derived CDR1 and CDR2 are LGHDT and YNNKEL (reference sequence). CDR3 sequence: CASSQIDTATNEKLFF. CDR3 DNA: TGTGCCAGCAGCCAGATTGATACAGCAACTAATGAAAAACTGTTTTTT.

The chain combines TRBV5-1 with TRBJ1-3, with D unresolved. CDR1 is SGHRS, CDR2 YFSETQ, per germline. V lost 0 bases and J 3 bases, leaving 13 bases between the germline ends. The CDR3 is 16 amino acids. CDR3 DNA sequence: TGCGCCAGCAGCTTGGCCGGGGTTAAATTTGGAAACACCATATATTTT. This encodes CASSLAGVKFGNTIYF.

This sequence joins TRBV14 and TRBJ2-7; 11 nucleotides line up with TRBD2. The trim removed 1 base at V and 1 base at J, leaving 0 bases unmatched. The CDR3 runs 15 residues. CDR1 SGHDN and CDR2 FVKESK come from the germline V gene. DNA for the CDR3: TGTGCCAGCAGCCAAGTAGCGGGGGGGTCCTACGAGCAGTACTTC. Protein: CASSQVAGGSYEQYF. Supplemented by reference TRBV14 and TRBJ2-7, the full variable domain reads EAGVTQFPSHSVIEKGQTVTLRCDPISGHDNLYWYRRVMGKEIKFLLHFVKESKQDESGMPNNRFLAERTGGTYSTLKVQPAELEDSGVYFCASSQVAGGSYEQYFGPGTRLTVT.

J is TRBJ1-2 and V is TRBV12-3 or TRBV12-4, with TRBD1 identical over 7 bases. V shed 5 bases and J 6 bases; nucleotides not matched to a gene: 6. The CDR3 has 13 amino acids. The CDR3 sequence is CASSPNRGDGYTF. As DNA, the CDR3 is TGTGCCAGCAGTCCAAACAGGGGAGATGGCTACACCTTC.

The gene calls are TRBV5-3 and TRBJ2-1; 7 positions match TRBD2. TRBV5-3 is an ORF; its function is uncertain. Losses at the gene ends were 0 bases for V and 5 bases for J; bases not matched to a gene: 5. CDR3 size: 15 residues. In DNA form, the CDR3 reads TGTGCCAGAAGCTTGGGCGGGAGAAGGGACAATGAGCAGTTCTTC. This gives the protein CARSLGGRRDNEQFF.